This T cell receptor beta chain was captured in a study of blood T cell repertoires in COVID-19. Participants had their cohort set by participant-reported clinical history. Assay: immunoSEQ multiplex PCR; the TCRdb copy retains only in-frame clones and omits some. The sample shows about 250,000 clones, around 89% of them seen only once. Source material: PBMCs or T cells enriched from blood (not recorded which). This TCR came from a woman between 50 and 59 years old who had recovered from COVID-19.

The chain's CDR3 is CASSFSGLTSEQFF. The CDR3 region has the DNA TGTGCCAGCAGTTTTTCGGGACTGACTTCTGAGCAGTTCTTC. V is TRBV27 and J is TRBJ2-1, with D possibly matching TRBD2 (6 bases). Germline CDR1 reads MNHEY; CDR2 reads SMNVEV (reference sequence). The CDR3 runs 14 residues. Trimming took 3 bases from V and 9 from J, leaving 15 bases between them.